The 2 T cell receptor beta chains reported below all come from one sample, sequenced in a study of HIV-infected patients and healthy controls. cDNA was made from around 0.45 ug RNA using alpha and beta constant primers. Separate chain-specific third strand synthesis with multiplexing indices produced the alpha and beta libraries. TCRdb reprocessed the 5' RACE reads with MiXCR, giving one entry per CDR3 protein. Found here are 8,000 to 10,000 distinct CDR3 sequences, approximately 5.3% of them singletons; the top ten hold 7.7%. Whole blood was used without fractionation, so all unsorted peripheral T cells were included. The sequenced sample was blood. The origin of the receptors is an adult in good health.

By its share, this clonotype is medium-sized (0.01 to 0.1%). This rearrangement joins TRBV7-2 to TRBJ2-1, with 7 bases identical to TRBD2. Germline CDR1 and CDR2: SGHTA and FQGNSA. The CDR3 loop spans 14 amino acids. V lost 5 bases, J lost 13 bases, and 14 bases stayed unmatched. Here the CDR3 DNA reads TGTGCCAGCAGCCCGACTAGCCCCACCGTCCACCAGTTCTTC. This translates into CASSPTSPTVHQFF.

The rearrangement links TRBV30 to TRBJ2-2; D is possibly TRBD1 or TRBD2 (5 bases each). V lost 4 bases and J 4 bases, leaving 10 bases between the germline ends. Germline CDR1 is GTSNPN and CDR2 is SVGIG (reference sequence). The CDR3 extends over 13 amino acids. The CDR3 DNA reads as TGTGCCTGGACTGGGGACGGCACCGGGGAGCTGTTTTTT. Translated, it gives CAWTGDGTGELFF. The variable domain in full, with the rest retrieved from reference TRBV30 and TRBJ2-2, is SQTIHQWPATLVQPVGSPLSLECTVEGTSNPNLYWYRQAAGRGLQLLFYSVGIGQISSEVPQNLSASRPQDRQFILSSKKLLLSDSGFYLCAWTGDGTGELFFGEGSRLTVL.